A single sample gave rise to the 19 T cell receptor beta chains below, sequenced in a study of blood T cells in healthy people across ages. With a J-beta primer mix and a sample-barcoded 5' primer, a second PCR ran about 7 to 11 cycles. Each CDR3 protein gets one entry after TCRdb re-called the 5' RACE reads with MiXCR. The sample records roughly 1.9 million distinct CDR3 sequences, approximately 40% being singletons. Sequenced sample: blood. Receptor source: a human donor in good health.

The gene calls are TRBV12-3 or TRBV12-4 and TRBJ2-5, with 9 nucleotides matching TRBD1. The ends lost 6 bases at V and 4 bases at J; junction bases unmatched: 9. The CDR3 loop spans 15 amino acids. CDR3 DNA: TGTGCCAGCAGCTTTACAGGGGGCCGGGGAGAGACCCAGTACTTC. Translation gives CASSFTGGRGETQYF.

This clonotype was picked up a small number of times. The rearrangement links TRBV24-1 to TRBJ2-1; possibly TRBD2 for D (5 bases). The V and J ends lost 4 bases and 5 bases respectively, with 8 bases between them. CDR1 is KGHDR, CDR2 SFDVKD, per germline. This CDR3 spans 13 amino acids. The CDR3: CATSEGDDNEQFF. As DNA, the CDR3 is TGTGCCACCAGTGAGGGAGATGACAATGAGCAGTTCTTC.

Points on this clonotype: One junction end disagrees with the germline gene, perhaps due to a read error. The V gene is TRBV2, the J gene TRBJ2-7, with D possibly being TRBD1 or TRBD2 (6 bases each). The closer fit of TRBJ2-5 to the DNA end suggests the J call may be wrong. Germline V gene data show CDR1 as SNHLY and CDR2 as FYNNEI. The CDR3 extends over 16 amino acids. CDR3 residues: CAGSEFGSGGRETQYF. CDR3 nucleotide sequence: TGTGCCGGCAGTGAATTTGGATCCGGGGGCCGGGAGACCCAGTACTTC.

The gene calls are TRBV7-3 and TRBJ2-1, with a tentative D call TRBD1 (7 bases). V shed 5 bases and J shed 5 bases, with 19 bases lying between them. The germline gives CDR1 SGHTA, CDR2 FQGTGA. This CDR3 spans 16 amino acids. This CDR3 reads CASSPPQGGPHNEQFF. The CDR3 DNA is TGTGCCAGCAGCCCGCCCCAGGGGGGCCCCCACAATGAGCAGTTCTTC.

The V and J genes are TRBV7-2 and TRBJ1-2, with 8 bases identical to TRBD1. The CDR3 loop spans 15 amino acids. The V segment lost 3 bases and the J segment 8 bases; nucleotides outside the gene matches: 11. Germline loops: CDR1 SGHTA, CDR2 FQGNSA. The CDR3 protein is CASSFIDRGTGGYTF. The CDR3 DNA reads as TGTGCCAGCAGCTTTATAGACAGGGGTACGGGGGGCTACACCTTC.

This chain links TRBV20-1 with TRBJ2-5; TRBD1 agrees at 11 bases. V shed 3 bases and J 4 bases; nucleotides not matched to a gene: 4. The V gene's germline CDR1 is DFQATT and CDR2 SNEGSKA (reference sequence). There are 14 residues in the CDR3. DNA of the CDR3: TGCAGTGCTAGCGGGACAGGGGGTAGAGAGACCCAGTACTTC. Amino acids: CSASGTGGRETQYF.

The chain combines TRBV20-1 with TRBJ1-1; 7 bases align to TRBD1. The CDR3 consists of 14 residues. Germline values: CDR1 DFQATT, CDR2 SNEGSKA (reference sequence). Trimming removed 5 bases from V and 11 bases from J; junction bases left unmatched: 17. For the CDR3, the DNA is TGCAGTGCTCATCATCCCGGGATAGGGGGCGGCGCTTTCTTT. Encoded protein: CSAHHPGIGGGAFF.

The CDR3 DNA is TGTGCCAGCAGCGTAGATCGAACAGGGACCTATGGCTACACCTTC. Amino acid sequence: CASSVDRTGTYGYTF. The chain combines TRBV9 with TRBJ1-2; weak D call: TRBD1 (6 bases). The CDR3 loop spans 15 amino acids. Germline CDR1 reads SGDLS; CDR2 reads YYNGEE. Deletions cut 0 bases from V and 4 bases from J, with 13 bases between.

This sequence joins TRBV6-4 and TRBJ2-3, with 12 bases identical to TRBD2. This CDR3 spans 15 amino acids. V was clipped by 6 bases and J by 3 bases; unmatched bases: 4. In germline, CDR1 is MRHNA, CDR2 SNTAGT. The CDR3 region is CASRETSGGTDTQYF. The CDR3 coding sequence is TGTGCCAGCAGGGAGACTAGCGGGGGAACAGATACGCAGTATTTT.

This clonotype was recorded a few times. V usage is TRBV13 and J usage is TRBJ2-4; possible D gene TRBD1, 6 bases. V was clipped by 4 bases and J by 6 bases, with 10 bases between them. The CDR3 totals 13 residues. CDR1 and CDR2 (germline): PRHDT, FYEKMQ (reference sequence). The CDR3 spells CASSYGQTNIQYF. In DNA, the CDR3 is TGTGCCAGCAGCTACGGACAGACAAACATTCAGTACTTC.

This CDR3 is CASKLTGENIQYF. The CDR3, as DNA: TGTGCCAGCAAACTCACAGGGGAAAACATTCAGTACTTC. The chain carries TRBV28 and TRBJ2-4; TRBD1 matches at 7 bases. Trimming removed 7 bases from V and 5 bases from J; junction bases left unmatched: 5. The CDR3 covers 13 residues. CDR1 is MDHEN, CDR2 SYDVKM, per germline.

Ten or more counts support this clonotype. The CDR3 here is CASSFGGAGEQYF. CDR3 sequence (DNA): TGTGCCAGCAGTTTTGGGGGGGCAGGCGAGCAGTACTTC. The chain has TRBV27 and TRBJ2-7, with D maybe TRBD2 (7 bases). Germline V gene sequence: CDR1 MNHEY, CDR2 SMNVEV (reference sequence). The CDR3 is 13 amino acids. The V gene lost 3 bases and the J gene lost 6 bases, with 12 bases spanning the gap.

J is TRBJ2-5 and V is TRBV30; D gene unclear. Germline CDR1 and CDR2: GTSNPN and SVGIG (reference sequence). CDR3 size: 13 residues. Trimming removed 0 bases at V and 1 base at J, with 6 bases between. CDR3 sequence: CAWSVNIQETQYF. The DNA for the CDR3 is TGTGCCTGGAGTGTAAACATCCAAGAGACCCAGTACTTC. Supplemented by reference TRBV30 and TRBJ2-5, the full variable domain reads SQTIHQWPATLVQPVGSPLSLECTVEGTSNPNLYWYRQAAGRGLQLLFYSVGIGQISSEVPQNLSASRPQDRQFILSSKKLLLSDSGFYLCAWSVNIQETQYFGPGTRLLVL.

This clonotype was detected a few times. This chain uses TRBV15 with TRBJ2-7; D possibly matches TRBD1 or TRBD2 (5 bases each). The CDR3 has 17 residues. The germline V and J ends were trimmed by 0 bases and 6 bases, with 21 bases remaining between them. Per germline, CDR1 LNHNV and CDR2 YYDKDF (reference sequence). The chain's CDR3 is CATSRDGIGDRSPEQYF. The CDR3 nucleotides read TGTGCCACCAGCAGAGATGGAATTGGGGACCGCTCTCCCGAGCAGTACTTC.

The sample holds one count of this clonotype. The chain uses TRBV10-3 and TRBJ2-3; TRBD1 aligns across 7 bases. The V gene's germline CDR1 is ENHRY and CDR2 SYGVKD. This CDR3 comprises 13 residues. J lost 0 bases, V lost 10 bases, and 4 bases had no gene match. The CDR3 DNA is TGTGCCAAAAGGGACAGCAGCACAGATACGCAGTATTTT. This translates into CAKRDSSTDTQYF.

This clonotype has more than one count but fewer than ten. The V and J genes are TRBV20-1 and TRBJ2-1; 9 nucleotides agree with TRBD1. The J segment lost 8 bases and the V segment lost 5 bases, leaving 13 bases of the junction unmatched. CDR1 and CDR2 from the germline V gene are DFQATT and SNEGSKA (reference sequence). The CDR3 is 15 amino acids. Here the CDR3 DNA reads TGCAGTGCTTCAAAGGACAGGGGAAGTACGGATGAGCAGTTCTTC. Its translation is CSASKDRGSTDEQFF.

The V gene is TRBV12-3 or TRBV12-4, the J gene TRBJ2-3, with 8 bases fitting TRBD1. The V and J ends lost 3 bases and 13 bases, in that order; junction bases with no gene match: 15. The CDR3 is 15 amino acids. The chain's CDR3 is CASSFSGQAGHLEYF. The CDR3 nucleotides read TGTGCCAGCAGTTTCTCGGGACAGGCTGGGCATTTGGAGTATTTT.

This chain connects TRBV2 to TRBJ2-5; 9 bases are shared with TRBD1. The V segment lost 6 bases and the J segment 5 bases; nucleotides outside the gene matches: 7. Germline CDR1 and CDR2: SNHLY and FYNNEI. This CDR3 is built from 14 residues. In DNA form, the CDR3 reads TGTGCCAGCAGCTACAGGGGGCCCGCGGAGACCCAGTACTTC. It specifies CASSYRGPAETQYF.

The chain is built from TRBV20-1 and TRBJ1-4, with D possibly being TRBD1 (6 bases). The CDR3 extends over 14 amino acids. Trimming removed 6 bases at V and 8 bases at J, with 19 bases between. The germline V gene has CDR1 DFQATT and CDR2 SNEGSKA (reference sequence). The CDR3 DNA follows: TGCAGTGCGGTCAAAGGGGGAGTAGGGGAAAAACTGTTTTTT. It encodes CSAVKGGVGEKLFF.